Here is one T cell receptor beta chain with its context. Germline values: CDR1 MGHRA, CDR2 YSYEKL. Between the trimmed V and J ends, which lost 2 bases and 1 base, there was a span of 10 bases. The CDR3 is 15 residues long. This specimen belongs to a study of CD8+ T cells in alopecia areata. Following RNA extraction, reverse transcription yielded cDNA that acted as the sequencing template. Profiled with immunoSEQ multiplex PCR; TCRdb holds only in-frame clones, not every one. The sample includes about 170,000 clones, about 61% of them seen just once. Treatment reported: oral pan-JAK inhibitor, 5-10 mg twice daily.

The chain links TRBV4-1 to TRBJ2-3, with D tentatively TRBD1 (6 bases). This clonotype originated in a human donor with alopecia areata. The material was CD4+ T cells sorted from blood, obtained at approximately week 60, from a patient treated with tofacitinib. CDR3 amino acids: CASSQTGSRTDTQYF. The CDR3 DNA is TGCGCCAGCAGCCAAACAGGGTCCCGCACAGATACGCAGTATTTT.